This entry lists 31 T cell receptor beta chains sequenced from one sample in a study of blood T cells in healthy people across ages. Sample-barcoded 5' priming and a J-beta primer mix drove a second PCR of about 6 to 11 cycles. TCRdb reprocessed the 5' RACE reads with MiXCR, giving one entry per CDR3 protein. The sample has about 1.4 million distinct CDR3 sequences; 59% are singletons. Sequencing was performed on blood. The receptor source for this set is a man between 18 and 29 years old in good health.

V usage is TRBV20-1 and J usage is TRBJ2-1; D remains unclear. Germline-derived CDR1 and CDR2 are DFQATT and SNEGSKA (reference sequence). CDR3 length equals 12 residues. V gave up 6 bases and J gave up 6 bases, with 12 bases separating them. The CDR3 nucleotides read TGCAGTGCCTCCGGAGTTCCCAATGAGCAGTTCTTC. It translates to CSASGVPNEQFF.

The chain uses TRBV2 and TRBJ2-5, with TRBD2 matching over 13 bases. Per the germline V gene, CDR1 is SNHLY and CDR2 is FYNNEI. This CDR3 spans 17 amino acids. After removal of 3 bases from V and 5 bases from J, the junction contained 9 bases not matched to a gene. CDR3: CASSDLGLAGQDETQYF. The DNA of the CDR3 is TGTGCCAGCAGTGACTTGGGACTAGCGGGACAGGATGAGACCCAGTACTTC.

J is TRBJ2-3 and V is TRBV12-3 or TRBV12-4, with D tentatively TRBD2 (5 bases). Deletions cut 8 bases from V and 2 bases from J, with 14 bases between. The CDR3 covers 14 residues. The CDR3 spells CASLRDLTTDTQYF. The CDR3 nucleotides are TGTGCCAGCCTGAGGGATTTAACCACAGATACGCAGTATTTT.

This clonotype was observed a few times. The J gene is TRBJ2-7, the V gene TRBV20-1; D call uncertain. The V and J ends lost 3 bases and 8 bases respectively, with 11 bases between them. There are 11 residues in the CDR3. Per the germline V gene, CDR1 is DFQATT and CDR2 is SNEGSKA (reference sequence). CDR3 nucleotides: TGCAGTGCTAGCGGAAAAACTCAGCAGTACTTC. Translating it yields CSASGKTQQYF.

CDR3 in amino acids: CSAYPRGPMNTEAFF. The DNA of the CDR3 is TGCAGCGCTTATCCCCGGGGACCGATGAACACTGAAGCTTTCTTT. The rearrangement joins TRBV29-1 to TRBJ1-1; tentative D call: TRBD1 (5 bases). The V end lost 7 bases, the J end lost 0 bases, and 18 bases lay between the germline ends. Germline assignment: CDR1 SQVTM and CDR2 ANQGSEA. CDR3 length equals 15 residues.

The chain has TRBV6-5 and TRBJ2-4; 9 bases map to TRBD1. The J call may be incorrect, as the DNA end agrees better with TRBJ2-7. There are 14 residues in the CDR3. Germline CDR1 is MNHEY and CDR2 is SVGAGI. The CDR3 here is CASSRQGERYEQYF. For the CDR3, the DNA is TGTGCCAGCAGCCGACAGGGGGAACGATACGAGCAGTACTTC.

This chain links TRBV5-1 with TRBJ2-7, with TRBD2 matching over 10 bases. Trimming removed 1 base from V and 3 bases from J; junction bases left unmatched: 7. The CDR3 loop spans 16 amino acids. CDR1 is SGHRS, CDR2 YFSETQ, per germline. The CDR3 bases are TGCGCCAGCAGCTTGTCTTCTAGCGGGAGTGGCTACGAGCAGTACTTC. Its protein is CASSLSSSGSGYEQYF.

The chain carries TRBV12-5 and TRBJ2-1; D tentatively fits TRBD1 or TRBD2 (5 bases each). The CDR3 extends over 16 amino acids. CDR1 is LGHNT and CDR2 is FRNRAP in the germline V gene. V was pared by 0 bases and J by 8 bases, with 17 bases between. The CDR3 here is CASGLVLRGTNYEQFF. CDR3 sequence (DNA): TGTGCTAGTGGTTTGGTACTGAGGGGAACGAACTATGAGCAGTTCTTC.

This clonotype has just one count. This chain connects TRBV12-3 or TRBV12-4 to TRBJ2-5; TRBD2 matches at 7 bases. This CDR3 has 16 residues. V was pared by 3 bases and J by 1 base, with 8 bases of the junction left unmatched. CDR3 sequence reads: CASSLRPAGTQETQYF. In DNA, the CDR3 is TGTGCCAGCAGTTTGAGACCAGCGGGGACCCAAGAGACCCAGTACTTC.

The chain links TRBV6-1 to TRBJ2-1, with 9 bases that match TRBD1. The CDR3 spans 15 residues. V gave up 7 bases and J gave up 5 bases; unmatched junction bases: 9. Germline CDR1 MNHNS, CDR2 SASEGT. The DNA of the CDR3 is TGTGCCAGCAACTCTCTCGGGACAGGGCACAATGAGCAGTTCTTC. This sequence encodes CASNSLGTGHNEQFF.

This clonotype was counted a few times. The chain links TRBV29-1 to TRBJ2-7; perhaps TRBD1 as D (7 bases). Deletions cut 4 bases from V and 2 bases from J, with 15 bases between. Germline CDR1 is SQVTM and CDR2 is ANQGSEA. The length of the CDR3 is 14 residues. The CDR3 protein is CSVGAGTAPYEQYF. CDR3 DNA: TGCAGCGTTGGGGCGGGGACAGCCCCCTACGAGCAGTACTTC.

The chain employs TRBV20-1 and TRBJ1-2; D gene ambiguous. The CDR3 runs to 15 residues. The V and J ends lost 3 bases and 5 bases respectively, with 19 bases between them. Germline values: CDR1 DFQATT, CDR2 SNEGSKA (reference sequence). The CDR3 reads CSARTPRAPTYGYTF. The CDR3, as DNA: TGCAGTGCTAGGACCCCGAGGGCCCCTACTTATGGCTACACCTTC.

This clonotype was counted only a few times. This chain links TRBV10-3 with TRBJ2-7; D gene ambiguous. The V and J ends lost 8 bases and 2 bases respectively, with 7 bases between them. There are 11 residues in the CDR3. Germline V gene data show CDR1 as ENHRY and CDR2 as SYGVKD. CDR3 in DNA: TGTGCCATCGGTCCCACCTACGAGCAGTACTTC. Encoded protein: CAIGPTYEQYF.

This clonotype was counted only a few times. V usage is TRBV24-1 and J usage is TRBJ1-5, with no clear D. The CDR3 runs 12 residues. From germline, CDR1 is KGHDR and CDR2 SFDVKD. Trimming removed 2 bases at V and 4 bases at J, with 2 bases between. Here the CDR3 DNA reads TGTGCCACCAGTGATTATAATCAGCCCCAGCATTTT. It codes for CATSDYNQPQHF.

In regard to this clonotype: A read error is possible here, since a much larger clone lies one base away. The rearrangement joins TRBV5-6 to TRBJ2-5, with D unresolved. The germline V gene encodes CDR1 SGHDT and CDR2 YYEEEE. Trimming stripped 0 bases from V and 11 bases from J, with 14 bases between. This CDR3 region has 13 residues. The CDR3 sequence: CASSLGRRNEQYF. In nucleotides, the CDR3 is TGTGCCAGCAGCTTGGGGCGTAGAAATGAGCAGTACTTC.

The CDR3 nucleotides read TGCGCCAGCAGCCGAGCTAGATACGAGACCCAGTACTTC. This codes for CASSRARYETQYF. This sequence joins TRBV4-3 and TRBJ2-5; D gene ambiguous. The CDR3 extends over 13 amino acids. The germline V gene encodes CDR1 LGHNA and CDR2 YSLEER. Trimming took 4 bases from V and 5 from J, leaving 11 bases between them.

The chain has TRBV29-1 and TRBJ2-5, with D uncertain. This CDR3 comprises 12 residues. Trimming pared 1 base from V and 5 bases from J, leaving 8 bases between. Germline lookup yields CDR1 SQVTM and CDR2 ANQGSEA. CDR3 protein: CSVEGGIETQYF. The CDR3, as DNA: TGCAGCGTTGAAGGTGGGATTGAGACCCAGTACTTC. The complete variable domain, with remaining parts taken from reference TRBV29-1 and TRBJ2-5, reads SAVISQKPSRDICQRGTSLTIQCQVDSQVTMMFWYRQQPGQSLTLIATANQGSEATYESGFVIDKFPISRPNLTFSTLTVSNMSPEDSSIYLCSVEGGIETQYFGPGTRLLVL.

The chain employs TRBV12-3 or TRBV12-4 and TRBJ2-7; TRBD2 agrees at 10 bases. This CDR3 is 17 amino acids long. J was trimmed by 6 bases and V by 2 bases; bases with no gene match: 13. The DNA of the CDR3 is TGTGCCAGCAGTTTACCCCAGTGGGCTAGCGGGAGTGCCGAGCAGTACTTC. Translation gives CASSLPQWASGSAEQYF.

This clonotype was seen a handful of times. V is TRBV5-1 and J is TRBJ2-1, with 8 positions matching TRBD2. This CDR3 comprises 15 residues. CDR1 is SGHRS, CDR2 YFSETQ, per germline. J lost 6 bases, V lost 0 bases, and 5 bases had no gene match. Written as DNA, the CDR3 is TGCGCCAGCAGCTTGGTGGTAGCGGGGCTCAATGAGCAGTTCTTC. It is translated as CASSLVVAGLNEQFF. Full variable domain (missing parts from reference TRBV5-1 and TRBJ2-1): KAGVTQTPRYLIKTRGQQVTLSCSPISGHRSVSWYQQTPGQGLQFLFEYFSETQRNKGNFPGRFSGRQFSNSRSEMNVSTLELGDSALYLCASSLVVAGLNEQFFGPGTRLTVL.

The chain links TRBV25-1 to TRBJ1-2; the D is unclear. The length of the CDR3 is 15 residues. CDR1 is MGHDK, CDR2 SYGVNS, per germline. V was clipped by 1 base and J by 1 base, with 10 bases between them. CDR3 sequence (DNA): TGTGCCAGCAGTGAATCGGGCAGATTTAACTATGGCTACACCTTC. Its protein is CASSESGRFNYGYTF.

Ten or more counts support this clonotype. V and J are TRBV6-1 and TRBJ2-7, with a possible D match to TRBD1 (6 bases). The V gene's germline CDR1 is MNHNS and CDR2 SASEGT. V shed 1 base and J shed 3 bases, with 10 bases lying between them. This CDR3 region has 14 residues. CDR3 loop: CASSEDRDIYEQYF. CDR3 bases: TGTGCCAGCAGTGAAGACAGGGATATCTACGAGCAGTACTTC.

This clonotype occurred a few times. The chain uses TRBV5-1 and TRBJ2-4, with D possibly matching TRBD2 (6 bases). TRBJ2-7 matches the DNA end more closely, so the J call is doubtful. The germline gives CDR1 SGHRS, CDR2 YFSETQ. CDR3 size: 19 residues. The DNA for the CDR3 is TGCGCCAGCAGCAAAAACCTCCGGGCAAAGGGACTTGGCTCCTACGAGCAGTACTTC. Translating it yields CASSKNLRAKGLGSYEQYF.

The chain joins TRBV20-1 to TRBJ2-7, with 9 bases lining up with TRBD2. There are 13 residues in the CDR3. V was pared by 2 bases and J by 4 bases, with 3 bases of the junction left unmatched. CDR1 and CDR2 from the germline V gene are DFQATT and SNEGSKA (reference sequence). This chain's CDR3 is CSARSTSGYEQYF. The CDR3 nucleotides read TGCAGTGCTAGAAGTACTAGCGGGTACGAGCAGTACTTC.

This clonotype was observed a handful of times. The genes are TRBV21-1 and TRBJ1-1. TRBV21-1 is assigned pseudogene status. The CDR3 spans 12 residues. The CDR3 bases are TGTGCCAGCCCGGGAGGGAACACTGAAGCTTTCTTT. This gives the protein CASPGGNTEAFF.

This chain uses TRBV12-3 or TRBV12-4 with TRBJ2-3; the D is unclear. V was shortened by 7 bases and J by 4 bases, with 12 bases between the two germline ends. The CDR3 totals 13 residues. CDR3 protein: CASTTSVADTQYF. The CDR3 bases are TGTGCCAGCACCACCTCGGTGGCAGATACGCAGTATTTT.

The rearrangement uses TRBV4-1 and TRBJ1-1; a possible D gene is TRBD1 (5 bases). Trimming stripped 1 base from V and 3 bases from J, with 12 bases between. Germline assignment: CDR1 MGHRA and CDR2 YSYEKL. CDR3 length: 15 residues. The CDR3 DNA reads as TGCGCCAGCAGCCAAGCGGGAGGGGCACACACTGAAGCTTTCTTT. Translated, it gives CASSQAGGAHTEAFF.

The gene calls are TRBV11-2 and TRBJ2-3, with 8 positions matching TRBD2. The CDR3 length is 16 residues. Unmatched junction bases numbered 11, after V lost 5 bases and J lost 4 bases. Germline loops: CDR1 SGHAT, CDR2 FQNNGV. For the CDR3, the DNA is TGTGCCAGCAGCCCGGGACTAGTTCTTCCCTCAGATACGCAGTATTTT. It codes for CASSPGLVLPSDTQYF.

The V gene is TRBV12-3 or TRBV12-4, the J gene TRBJ2-3, with D possibly matching TRBD2 (5 bases). The V and J ends lost 3 bases and 10 bases respectively, with 23 bases between them. The CDR3 runs to 16 residues. This chain's CDR3 is CASSFLLVGFGEAQYF. In DNA, the CDR3 is TGTGCCAGCAGTTTTTTACTAGTGGGTTTCGGCGAAGCGCAGTATTTT.

The chain has TRBV6-2 or TRBV6-3 and TRBJ2-1; D may be TRBD2 (5 bases). Trimming took off 6 bases at V and 4 bases at J, with 16 bases between the two ends. Germline V lookup: CDR1 MNHEY, CDR2 SVGEGT. The CDR3 consists of 15 residues. The CDR3 region has the DNA TGTGCCAGCAGCCCCCTAGCTCTTGGGTACAATGAGCAGTTCTTC. Translated, it gives CASSPLALGYNEQFF.

This clonotype was observed a few times. This chain joins TRBV4-2 and TRBJ2-7, with D perhaps given as TRBD1 or TRBD2 (6 bases each). Germline V CDR1 and CDR2: LGHNA, YNFKEQ. V was pared by 0 bases and J by 2 bases, with 8 bases between. This CDR3 has 14 amino acids. CDR3 amino acids: CASSQEGGPYEQYF. The DNA of the CDR3 is TGTGCCAGCAGCCAAGAGGGGGGCCCCTACGAGCAGTACTTC.

This chain uses TRBV3-1 with TRBJ2-3, with 8 bases matching TRBD1. Germline-derived CDR1 and CDR2 are LGHDT and YNNKEL (reference sequence). Trimming at V came to 4 bases and at J to 0 bases, leaving 9 bases not matched to a gene. The CDR3 spans 17 residues. This chain's CDR3 is CASSPIRGTGSTDTQYF. CDR3 nucleotide sequence: TGTGCCAGCAGCCCAATACGTGGGACAGGAAGCACAGATACGCAGTATTTT.